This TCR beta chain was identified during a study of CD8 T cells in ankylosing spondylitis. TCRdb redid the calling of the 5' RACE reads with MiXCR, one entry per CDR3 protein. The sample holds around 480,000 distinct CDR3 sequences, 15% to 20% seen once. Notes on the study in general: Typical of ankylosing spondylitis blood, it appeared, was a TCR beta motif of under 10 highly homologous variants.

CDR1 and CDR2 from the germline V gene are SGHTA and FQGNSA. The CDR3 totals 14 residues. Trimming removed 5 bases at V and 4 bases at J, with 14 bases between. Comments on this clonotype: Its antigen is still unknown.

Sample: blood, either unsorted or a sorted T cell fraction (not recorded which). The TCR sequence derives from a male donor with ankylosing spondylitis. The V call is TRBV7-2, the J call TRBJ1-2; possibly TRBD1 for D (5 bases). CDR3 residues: CASSPFDSPYGYTF. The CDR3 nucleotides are TGTGCCAGCAGCCCCTTCGACAGTCCCTATGGCTACACCTTC. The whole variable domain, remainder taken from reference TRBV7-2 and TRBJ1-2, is GAGVSQSPSNKVTEKGKDVELRCDPISGHTALYWYRQSLGQGLEFLIYFQGNSAPDKSGLPSDRFSAERTGGSVSTLTIQRTQQEDSAVYLCASSPFDSPYGYTFGSGTRLTVV.